The sequence of this TCR beta chain was determined in a study of CD4 and CD8 cells across lung adenocarcinoma regions. TCRdb called the PCR reads again in MiXCR, with one record for every CDR3 protein. The sample has roughly 19,000 distinct CDR3 sequences; 51% are singletons. This clonotype has just a few counts. Localized lung adenocarcinoma, a non-small cell lung cancer, affected the donors. Sequencing was done on a sample of CD8+ T cells from the center of a lung tumor. The receptor was isolated from a female donor with lung adenocarcinoma. The CD4 and CD8 labels of this study may be unreliable.

CDR3 nucleotide sequence: TGTGCCAGCTCCCTAGAGGCAGGGATCAATCAGCCCCAGCATTTT. It translates to CASSLEAGINQPQHF. The chain is built from TRBV6-1 and TRBJ1-5; tentatively, D is TRBD1 (5 bases). Trimming stripped 8 bases from V and 3 bases from J, with 17 bases between. Germline CDR1 reads MNHNS; CDR2 reads SASEGT. CDR3 length: 15 residues.